The rows below give T cell receptor beta chains drawn from one sample of a study of regulatory T cells in long-lasting Graves disease. One entry per CDR3 protein results from TCRdb running MiXCR on the multiplex PCR reads. The table has roughly 420,000 distinct CDR3 sequences, around 17% seen once. The same specimen was also included in a second study, on T cells in Graves' hyperthyroidism and ophthalmopathy.

This material consisted of peripheral blood mononuclear cells (PBMCs), taken at new diagnosis, from a patient treated with antithyroid drugs. Source of these receptors: a woman aged 25 to 39 with Graves disease. Each CDR3 is given with its conserved first and last residue. The D gene is left open where the match is weak. A row's size may be missing; if present it is once, few, many or a size class.

>NA|NA|TRBV24-1|TRBJ2-2
TGTGCCACCAGTGACCTTCTGTCCGGGGAGCTGTTTTTT
CATSDLLSGELFF
>NA|NA|TRBV4-3|TRBJ2-2
TGCGCCAGCAGCCTGGCCCTTGAGGGGGTCGGGGAGCTGTTTTTT
CASSLALEGVGELFF
>NA|many|TRBV6-1|TRBJ2-7
TGTGCCAGCACCCCGGTTGGCCCGGGACTCCTCCCCTACGAGCAGTACTTC
CASTPVGPGLLPYEQYF
>TRBD1|few|TRBV7-9|TRBJ2-1
TGTGCCAGCAGACCCCCGGGACAGGGGAACTACAATGAGCAGTTCTTC
CASRPPGQGNYNEQFF
>TRBD1|many|TRBV10-3|TRBJ2-7
TGTGCCATCAGCCTCACAGGGGGCGAGAACGAGCAGTACTTC
CAISLTGGENEQYF
>TRBD1|many|TRBV6-1|TRBJ2-1
TGTGCCAGCAGAAGGGGACAGGGGGCGATCTACAATGAGCAGTTCTTC
CASRRGQGAIYNEQFF
>TRBD2|few|TRBV7-8|TRBJ2-2
TGTGCCAGCAGCTGGTTAGCGGGAGACGTCGCCGGGGAGCTGTTTTTT
CASSWLAGDVAGELFF
>NA|NA|TRBV28|TRBJ2-7
TGTGCCAGCACCCCTATAGACACCGACTACGAGCAGTACTTC
CASTPIDTDYEQYF
>TRBD2|NA|TRBV6-1|TRBJ2-7
TGTGCCAGCAGTGAAGGAGTTGGAGCGGGAGGGTCCTACGAGCAGTACTTC
CASSEGVGAGGSYEQYF
>NA|many|TRBV6-1|TRBJ2-7
TGTGCCAGCAGTAAAGGCGGGGGCCCCTACGAGCAGTACTTC
CASSKGGGPYEQYF
>TRBD2|many|TRBV5-5|TRBJ2-5
TGTGCCAGCAGCCCGGGACTAGCGGGAGGGTACCAAGAGACCCAGTACTTC
CASSPGLAGGYQETQYF
>NA|many|TRBV28|TRBJ2-3
TGTGCCAGCAGTTTATTTCGCACAGATACGCAGTATTTT
CASSLFRTDTQYF
>NA|NA|TRBV29-1|TRBJ2-3
TGCAGCGTTGCGGGACTCCTCACAGATACGCAGTATTTT
CSVAGLLTDTQYF
>NA|many|TRBV4-1|TRBJ2-7
TGCGCCAGCAGCCAAGAAGACAGCTACGAGCAGTACTTC
CASSQEDSYEQYF